This TCR beta chain was captured by sequencing in a study of blood T cell repertoires in COVID-19 (dated by TCRdb to 2018 to 2021). General notes on the study: The collaborator samples originated in the United States, Italy and Spain and spanned the acute and convalescent phases of COVID-19. The prospective study material was composed of cDNA or gDNA derived from T cells, B-cell-depleted T cells, or PBMCs. Subjects who had been exposed to COVID-19, were actively infected with it, or had recovered from it provided the deeply sampled blood TCRbeta repertoires that made up the dataset. The repertoires were released in a freely available public database meant as a resource for research on the immune response to SARS-CoV-2. Samples came from the ongoing ImmuneRACE study (first 160 participants) plus 1,254 subjects from 6 global collaborators. Nearly every sample came with metadata listing a de-identified subject ID, COVID-19 status, age in years and sex. Where available, HLA class I and class II types were taken from metadata supplied by the sample provider and were not determined by assay-based typing.

This clone was seen a few times. The antigen it recognizes is unknown. Base-call qualities are not available, and no considerably larger clone is one nucleotide away. The CDR3 contains 12 residues, cysteine and phenylalanine counted. Of all the DNA, just the CDR3 is kept, 36 bases in frame from base 1. V loses 6 bases of germline sequence and J loses 2 bases, and the interval between the two ends is 8 bases. In Seattle, one collaborating source enrolled patients while the infection was active and tracked those patients longitudinally over the course of disease. The collaborating institutions used their own protocols to collect whole blood in K2EDTA tubes. For TCRbeta analysis, collaborators shipped samples in one of three forms: frozen whole blood, isolated PBMCs, or DNA extracted from either of those sample types. TCRbeta CDR3 regions were amplified from genomic DNA by means of the immunoSEQ Assay, a bias-controlled multiplex PCR. As for how the authors treated the data: The number of nucleated cells in each sample was estimated by amplification of reference gene primers within the assay. Sequence reads were collapsed and filtered to measure the absolute abundance of every unique TCRbeta CDR3 rearrangement. For each sample, productive Simpson clonality was calculated by taking the square root of Simpson's diversity index across productive rearrangements. Entries here come from immuneACCESS through TCRdb and include only in-frame sequences with V and J called. Some clones fail to appear in such tables; in the studies checked, an unresolved V gene covers under half of the shortfall, and the cause of the remainder is unknown. V and J calls plus clone size are reproduced from that table; the DNA served to infer D and trimming. This sample has 250,000 or so clones in its table, and about 88% of those were observed once. Clones ranked in the top ten supply more than 4.5% of the sample.

Study-level results and caveats: The quantity of clinical and demographic metadata differed by source and by participant and was supplied without curation.

This TCR was recovered from a woman aged 55-69 years with COVID-19, enrolled during active disease. The sample comprised peripheral blood. The chain is encoded by TRBV12-3 or TRBV12-4 joined to TRBJ2-7; TRBD2 is a possible D gene, resting on 5 matching bases. For the CDR3, the sequence is CASREEPYEQYF. The nucleotide sequence reads TGTGCCAGCAGGGAGGAACCCTACGAGCAGTACTTC.